Listed here are 24 T cell receptor beta chains from one sample, sequenced in a study of blood T cell repertoires in COVID-19. Repertoires were generated with immunoSEQ multiplex PCR, while TCRdb's copy carries only in-frame clones and drops some. The sample consists of some 57,000 clones, 85% to 90% of them appearing once. Sample: peripheral blood. The origin of the receptors is a man between 65 and 85 years old with acute or convalescent COVID-19.

V gene TRBV5-1 combines with J gene TRBJ1-2, with TRBD1 matching 7 bases. Germline V gives CDR1 SGHRS, CDR2 YFSETQ. The junction had 16 bases not matched to a gene; V was cut back by 4 bases and J by 7 bases. CDR3 length: 16 amino acids. This chain's CDR3 is CASSLGQTQLDGGYTF. The CDR3 region has the DNA TGCGCCAGCAGCCTGGGACAGACACAATTGGACGGTGGCTACACCTTC.

The chain combines TRBV30 with TRBJ2-2; 7 bases match TRBD2. CDR1 GTSNPN and CDR2 SVGIG come from the germline V gene (reference sequence). V lost 5 bases and J lost 2; bases outside the gene matches: 5. The CDR3 contains 14 residues. CDR3 in DNA: TGTGCCTGGGGAGCGGGGACTAACACCGGGGAGCTGTTTTTT. This sequence encodes CAWGAGTNTGELFF.

This clone was observed a handful of times. This chain links TRBV7-8 with TRBJ2-7; 10 bases line up with TRBD2. CDR1 and CDR2 (germline): SGHVS, FQNEAQ. The CDR3 runs 15 residues. The trim removed 5 bases at V and 2 bases at J, leaving 6 bases unmatched. CDR3 amino acids: CASSITSGDTYEQYF. CDR3 in DNA: TGTGCCAGCAGCATTACTAGCGGGGATACCTACGAGCAGTACTTC.

This CDR3 is CATTGRYSNQPQHF. CDR3 nucleotides: TGTGCCACCACAGGGAGGTATAGCAATCAGCCCCAGCATTTT. The rearrangement uses TRBV24-1 and TRBJ1-5, with D perhaps TRBD1 (5 bases). Germline V CDR1 and CDR2: KGHDR, SFDVKD. Between the trimmed V and J ends, which lost 8 bases and 0 bases, there was a span of 10 bases. This CDR3 has 14 amino acids.

The chain joins TRBV3-1 (or the pseudogene TRBV3-2) to TRBJ1-3; D unclear. This CDR3 comprises 17 residues. V lost 0 bases and J 0 bases, leaving 12 bases between the germline ends. In germline, CDR1 is LGHDT, CDR2 YNNKEL (reference sequence). The CDR3 nucleotides are TGTGCCAGCAGCCAAGATTATGGGCTGAGCTCTGGAAACACCATATATTTT. The encoded protein is CASSQDYGLSSGNTIYF.

The V and J genes are TRBV7-8 and TRBJ2-1; 11 nucleotides align to TRBD2. The germline gives CDR1 SGHVS, CDR2 FQNEAQ. V lost 2 bases to trimming and J lost 7 bases; unmatched junction nucleotides: 4. The CDR3 sequence is 15 residues long. The CDR3 coding sequence is TGTGCCAGCAGCTTACTAGCGGGGGGCGGGAATGAGCAGTTCTTC. This translates into CASSLLAGGGNEQFF.

This chain connects TRBV20-1 to TRBJ2-7; 12 bases are a match to TRBD2. Germline CDR1 and CDR2: DFQATT and SNEGSKA (reference sequence). Unmatched junction bases numbered 9, after V lost 3 bases and J lost 6 bases. CDR3 length equals 15 residues. The CDR3 DNA reads TGCAGTGCTAGTGGGGCTAGCGGGAGGGAATTCGAGCAGTACTTC. Its protein is CSASGASGREFEQYF.

V is TRBV7-3 and J is TRBJ2-1; TRBD1 agrees at 8 bases. This CDR3 has 13 amino acids. Germline V CDR1 and CDR2: SGHTA, FQGTGA. V lost 7 bases and J lost 8; bases outside the gene matches: 7. The CDR3 loop reads CASTPGQGHEQFF. CDR3 nucleotides: TGTGCCAGCACCCCTGGACAGGGCCATGAGCAGTTCTTC.

V is TRBV5-1 and J is TRBJ1-1; the D gene is possibly TRBD1 (6 bases). The germline V gene has CDR1 SGHRS and CDR2 YFSETQ. The CDR3 extends over 15 amino acids. V gave up 1 base and J gave up 7 bases, with 17 bases separating them. CDR3: CASSLKGEGNGEAFF. The CDR3 coding sequence is TGCGCCAGCAGCTTGAAGGGGGAGGGAAACGGTGAAGCTTTCTTT.

V usage is TRBV15 and J usage is TRBJ2-3; 13 nucleotides match TRBD2. V was pared by 2 bases and J by 2 bases, with 4 bases of the junction left unmatched. Germline CDR1 is LNHNV and CDR2 is YYDKDF (reference sequence). The CDR3 extends over 17 amino acids. CDR3 coding DNA: TGTGCCACCAGCAGACCGGGACTAGCGGGACTCACAGATACGCAGTATTTT. This codes for CATSRPGLAGLTDTQYF.

The chain joins TRBV24-1 to TRBJ2-3; the match to TRBD1 covers 7 bases. The CDR3 sequence is 16 residues long. Germline-derived CDR1 and CDR2 are KGHDR and SFDVKD. V was pared by 3 bases and J by 5 bases, with 10 bases of the junction left unmatched. The CDR3 coding sequence is TGTGCCACCAGTGATCATAGACAGGGCAGACAAGATACGCAGTATTTT. This codes for CATSDHRQGRQDTQYF.

The CDR3 spells CASKRGSGDEQYF. For the CDR3, the DNA is TGTGCCAGTAAGAGGGGGAGCGGAGACGAGCAGTACTTC. The J gene is TRBJ2-7, the V gene TRBV19, with D perhaps TRBD1 (6 bases). V lost 7 bases and J lost 5, with 15 bases in between. Germline CDR1 is LNHDA and CDR2 is SQIVND (reference sequence). The CDR3 runs to 13 residues.

This rearrangement joins TRBV6-5 to TRBJ1-4, with 8 bases lining up with TRBD1. The CDR3 length is 13 residues. V gave up 6 bases and J gave up 12 bases; unmatched junction bases: 9. Germline V gives CDR1 MNHEY, CDR2 SVGAGI. CDR3: CASRNAGGAELFF. In DNA, the CDR3 is TGTGCCAGCAGAAACGCAGGGGGCGCAGAACTGTTTTTT.

The V and J genes are TRBV11-2 and TRBJ2-2; 10 bases are a match to TRBD2. V shed 6 bases and J 5 bases; nucleotides not matched to a gene: 9. Germline values: CDR1 SGHAT, CDR2 FQNNGV. The CDR3 is 16 residues long. DNA for the CDR3: TGTGCCAGCAGGGGGTATAGCGGGAGGAGTACCGGGGAGCTGTTTTTT. Its protein is CASRGYSGRSTGELFF.

The chain carries TRBV12-5 and TRBJ1-3; 7 bases map to TRBD1. Germline lookup yields CDR1 LGHNT and CDR2 FRNRAP. Trimming at V came to 6 bases and at J to 2 bases, leaving 4 bases not matched to a gene. This CDR3 comprises 14 residues. The CDR3, as DNA: TGTGCTAGTGGGTCGACAGGGACTGGAAACACCATATATTTT. As protein: CASGSTGTGNTIYF.

This clone was detected a few times. The chain uses TRBV18 and TRBJ2-7; TRBD2 matches at 14 bases. Per the germline V gene, CDR1 is KGHSH and CDR2 is LQKENI. V dropped 6 bases and J dropped 3; count of bases not matched to a gene: 4. The CDR3 sequence is 15 residues long. This CDR3 reads CASSIGLAGGYEQYF. The CDR3 coding sequence is TGTGCCAGCTCTATAGGACTAGCGGGAGGCTACGAGCAGTACTTC. The full variable domain, in which reference TRBV18 and TRBJ2-7 provide the parts outside the CDR3, is NAGVMQNPRHLVRRRGQEARLRCSPMKGHSHVYWYRQLPEEGLKFMVYLQKENIIDESGMPKERFSAEFPKEGPSILRIQQVVRGDSAAYFCASSIGLAGGYEQYFGPGTRLTVT.

The V and J genes are TRBV7-2 and TRBJ2-1; TRBD2 agrees at 10 bases. CDR1 SGHTA and CDR2 FQGNSA come from the germline V gene. The CDR3 totals 16 residues. The V gene end was trimmed by 1 base and the J gene end by 9 bases; junction bases not matched to a gene: 9. The CDR3 nucleotides read TGTGCCAGCAGCTTAGAGGTTACTAGCGGGAAGGGTGAGCAGTTCTTC. It codes for CASSLEVTSGKGEQFF.

V and J are TRBV14 and TRBJ2-4, with D possibly being TRBD2 (5 bases). Trimming left V 0 bases short and J 9 bases short, with 9 bases between. Germline-derived CDR1 and CDR2 are SGHDN and FVKESK. The CDR3 extends over 13 amino acids. CDR3 bases: TGTGCCAGCAGCCAAGAACTAGTTTCCATTCAGTACTTC. Its translation: CASSQELVSIQYF.

The gene calls are TRBV4-1 and TRBJ2-2; D is possibly TRBD2 (5 bases). This CDR3 contains 15 residues. V lost 1 base and J lost 4, with 10 bases in between. Germline CDR1 is MGHRA and CDR2 is YSYEKL. In nucleotides, the CDR3 is TGCGCCAGCAGCCAAGGCGTGACTACCACCGGGGAGCTGTTTTTT. Residues: CASSQGVTTTGELFF.

V and J are TRBV5-1 and TRBJ2-5, with D possibly being TRBD2 (5 bases). Germline V gives CDR1 SGHRS, CDR2 YFSETQ. The germline V and J ends were trimmed by 0 bases and 6 bases, with 12 bases remaining between them. This CDR3 contains 14 residues. The CDR3 loop is CASSLAVTTKTQYF. The CDR3 coding sequence is TGCGCCAGCAGCTTGGCCGTGACTACCAAGACCCAGTACTTC.

The genes are TRBV29-1 and TRBJ2-2; a possible D gene is TRBD2 (6 bases). V gave up 7 bases and J gave up 2 bases, with 14 bases separating them. CDR3 length equals 14 residues. Germline V lookup: CDR1 SQVTM, CDR2 ANQGSEA. CDR3 bases: TGCAGCGCTCCGGGACTTACTAACACCGGGGAGCTGTTTTTT. It is translated as CSAPGLTNTGELFF.

V usage is TRBV5-1 and J usage is TRBJ2-4; possibly TRBD1 for D (5 bases). Germline V gene sequence: CDR1 SGHRS, CDR2 YFSETQ. Trimming left V 4 bases short and J 3 bases short, with 11 bases between. CDR3 length: 14 amino acids. In DNA, the CDR3 is TGCGCCAGCAGCGCGCCTGACAGCAAAAACATTCAGTACTTC. This encodes CASSAPDSKNIQYF.

V and J are TRBV28 and TRBJ2-1; possible D gene TRBD2, 7 bases. The CDR3 is 14 amino acids. The V gene lost 4 bases and the J gene lost 7 bases, with 14 bases spanning the gap. Germline-derived CDR1 and CDR2 are MDHEN and SYDVKM. The CDR3 nucleotides read TGTGCCAGCAGTTCCGCGGGGGCGCGGAATGAGCAGTTCTTC. It yields the protein CASSSAGARNEQFF.

The V call is TRBV19, the J call TRBJ2-3, with 13 bases aligning to TRBD2. CDR1 and CDR2 (germline): LNHDA, SQIVND (reference sequence). J gave up 5 bases and V 5 bases, and 10 bases lay outside the gene matches. This CDR3 region has 17 residues. The DNA for the CDR3 is TGTGCCAGTAGTCCAAAAGGGACTAGCGGGATTTTAGATACGCAGTATTTT. Protein product: CASSPKGTSGILDTQYF.